This entry lists 17 T cell receptor beta chains sequenced from one sample in a study of OX40 agonist ivuxolimab in advanced cancers. Clones were read by immunoSEQ multiplex PCR, and TCRdb kept only the in-frame ones, dropping some. The data show about 68,000 clones, more than 65% seen once. The specimen was CD4+ or CD8+ T cells sorted from blood, collected in a trial of the OX40 agonist ivuxolimab. These receptors came from an adult with an advanced solid tumor such as melanoma, head and neck, liver or kidney cancer.

The CDR3 DNA is TGTGCCAGCAGTTTGCATTTTCCGCCCTCGGGCCTTATAGCGGGAGGCGGAGAGACCCAGTACTTC. Its protein product is CASSLHFPPSGLIAGGGETQYF. The chain links TRBV28 to TRBJ2-5; TRBD2 agrees at 10 bases. Germline loops: CDR1 MDHEN, CDR2 SYDVKM. This CDR3 is built from 22 residues. Trimming at V came to 3 bases and at J to 4 bases, leaving 26 bases not matched to a gene.

The gene calls are TRBV19 and TRBJ2-3; D not certain. V was pared by 6 bases and J by 5 bases, with 12 bases between. Germline V gene lookup returns CDR1 LNHDA and CDR2 SQIVND (reference sequence). The CDR3 is made up of 13 amino acids. CDR3 in amino acids: CASSWQVEDTQYF. The CDR3 DNA reads TGTGCCAGTAGCTGGCAGGTGGAAGATACGCAGTATTTT. The variable domain in full, with the rest retrieved from reference TRBV19 and TRBJ2-3, is DGGITQSPKYLFRKEGQNVTLSCEQNLNHDAMYWYRQDPGQGLRLIYYSQIVNDFQKGDIAEGYSVSREKKESFPLTVTSAQKNPTAFYLCASSWQVEDTQYFGPGTRLTVL.

This clone was detected once. The rearrangement uses TRBV5-1 and TRBJ2-3, with D unclear. V lost 3 bases to trimming and J lost 0 bases, with 11 bases between them. Germline values: CDR1 SGHRS, CDR2 YFSETQ. This CDR3 contains 15 residues. Here the CDR3 reads CASSSRPRSTDTQYF. The CDR3 nucleotides read TGCGCCAGCAGCTCGAGACCACGAAGCACAGATACGCAGTATTTT.

For the CDR3, the DNA is TGTGCCAGCAGCTCGGACAGGTCGCGTCAGCCCCAGCATTTT. This translates into CASSSDRSRQPQHF. The chain couples TRBV5-5 to TRBJ1-5; TRBD1 agrees at 7 bases. Germline CDR1 and CDR2: SGHKS and YYEKEE (reference sequence). CDR3 size: 14 residues. With 3 bases clipped from V and 6 bases from J, the junction kept 6 bases outside the gene matches. Variable domain in full (rest from reference TRBV5-5 and TRBJ1-5): DAGVTQSPTHLIKTRGQQVTLRCSPISGHKSVSWYQQVLGQGPQFIFQYYEKEERGRGNFPDRFSARQFPNYSSELNVNALLLGDSALYLCASSSDRSRQPQHFGDGTRLSIL.

The chain carries TRBV4-2 and TRBJ2-1; D remains ambiguous. Deletions cut 0 bases from V and 7 bases from J, with 10 bases between. CDR1 and CDR2 from the germline V gene are LGHNA and YNFKEQ. CDR3 length: 14 residues. CDR3: CASSQEWLRNEQFF. The CDR3 region has the DNA TGTGCCAGCAGCCAAGAATGGCTAAGGAATGAGCAGTTCTTC.

This chain links TRBV15 with TRBJ1-5; perhaps TRBD1 as D (6 bases). V gave up 3 bases and J gave up 7 bases, with 28 bases separating them. The length of the CDR3 is 19 residues. Germline-derived CDR1 and CDR2 are LNHNV and YYDKDF (reference sequence). The DNA of the CDR3 is TGTGCCACCAGCAGCCGCGGTCCGGGACACCTGATTGGGGGCCAGCCCCAGCATTTT. It translates to CATSSRGPGHLIGGQPQHF.

The J gene is TRBJ2-5, the V gene TRBV4-1; 10 nucleotides match TRBD2. Trimming cost V 4 bases and J 2 bases; bases outside gene matches: 7. The CDR3 is 16 amino acids. Germline V lookup: CDR1 MGHRA, CDR2 YSYEKL. The CDR3 loop reads CASSRTRTSGQETQYF. The DNA for the CDR3 is TGCGCCAGCAGCCGAACTCGGACTAGCGGACAAGAGACCCAGTACTTC.

The chain has TRBV5-1 and TRBJ2-1; D is perhaps TRBD1 (6 bases). Germline CDR1 SGHRS, CDR2 YFSETQ. The CDR3 sequence is 17 residues long. Deletions cut 5 bases from V and 5 bases from J, with 23 bases between. CDR3 residues: CASSSSVGYRAHNEQFF. In nucleotides, the CDR3 is TGCGCCAGCAGTTCCTCCGTCGGTTACAGGGCTCACAATGAGCAGTTCTTC.

The V gene is TRBV5-4, the J gene TRBJ2-5; 7 bases fit TRBD2. V lost 3 bases, J lost 2 bases, and 7 bases stayed unmatched. Germline V gives CDR1 SGHNT, CDR2 YYREEE (reference sequence). This CDR3 comprises 15 residues. The CDR3 sequence: CASSSKGGGQETQYF. CDR3 coding DNA: TGTGCCAGCAGCTCGAAGGGCGGGGGACAAGAGACCCAGTACTTC.

This sequence joins TRBV7-9 and TRBJ2-7, with D hard to call. The CDR3 has 13 residues. Trimming shortened V by 5 bases and J by 6 bases, and 14 bases separated the two germline ends. In germline, CDR1 is SEHNR, CDR2 FQNEAQ (reference sequence). Written as DNA, the CDR3 is TGTGCCAGCAGCGTCGGATCCCCCCGCGAGCAGTACTTC. Translation: CASSVGSPREQYF.

The chain joins TRBV7-6 to TRBJ2-5; D possibly corresponds to TRBD1 (6 bases). The germline V and J ends were trimmed by 4 bases and 1 base, with 13 bases remaining between them. CDR1 and CDR2 (germline): SGHVS, FNYEAQ. The CDR3 runs 15 residues. The CDR3 region has the DNA TGTGCCAGCAGCTATGGACAGACTCTCCAAGAGACCCAGTACTTC. Translating it yields CASSYGQTLQETQYF.

The CDR3 reads CASSAEPGQGKETQYF. The CDR3 DNA reads TGCGCCAGCAGTGCAGAACCGGGACAGGGGAAGGAGACCCAGTACTTC. This chain uses TRBV10-2 with TRBJ2-5, with 10 bases identical to TRBD1. Germline lookup yields CDR1 WSHSY and CDR2 SAAADI. Trimming took 4 bases from V and 5 from J; bases not matched to a gene: 10. This CDR3 is 16 amino acids long.

In its sample, this clone was seen once. The V call is TRBV2, the J call TRBJ1-3; weak D call: TRBD1 (6 bases). Germline loops: CDR1 SNHLY, CDR2 FYNNEI. V was clipped by 8 bases and J by 4 bases, with 18 bases between them. The CDR3 is made up of 15 amino acids. CDR3 protein: CASGLQGDSGNTIYF. For the CDR3, the DNA is TGTGCCAGCGGTCTACAGGGAGACTCCGGAAACACCATATATTTT.

The chain employs TRBV5-1 and TRBJ2-2; 9 bases fit TRBD1. This CDR3 has 15 amino acids. Germline V CDR1 and CDR2: SGHRS, YFSETQ. V trimming: 5 bases; J trimming: 7 bases; junction bases outside the gene matches: 9. The CDR3 spells CASRDTTGGIGELFF. The CDR3 region has the DNA TGCGCCAGCAGAGATACGACAGGGGGGATCGGGGAGCTGTTTTTT.

V and J are TRBV2 and TRBJ1-5; 7 bases map to TRBD1. Germline values: CDR1 SNHLY, CDR2 FYNNEI. The CDR3 consists of 13 residues. The junction had 5 bases not matched to a gene; V was cut back by 9 bases and J by 3 bases. The CDR3 DNA is TGTGCCAGTGCTGGACAGGCCAATCAGCCCCAGCATTTT. This codes for CASAGQANQPQHF.

The chain has TRBV5-5 and TRBJ2-1, with D unclear. The V and J ends lost 2 bases and 5 bases respectively, with 8 bases between them. The CDR3 has 13 amino acids. Germline loops: CDR1 SGHKS, CDR2 YYEKEE (reference sequence). CDR3 DNA: TGTGCCAGCAGCTTTTTCCCGGACAATGAGCAGTTCTTC. Protein product: CASSFFPDNEQFF.

The chain combines TRBV2 with TRBJ2-3; D may be TRBD1 (5 bases). The V and J ends lost 6 bases and 0 bases respectively, with 19 bases between them. In germline, CDR1 is SNHLY, CDR2 FYNNEI. The CDR3 has 17 amino acids. The CDR3 bases are TGTGCCAGCAGCTATTCGTGGCGGACAACTAGCACAGATACGCAGTATTTT. Translation: CASSYSWRTTSTDTQYF.